This T cell receptor (beta chain) was found in a study of CD8 T cells in ankylosing spondylitis. Study findings and constraints: Researchers reportedly found disease-linked clones significantly enriched in matched ankylosing spondylitis synovial fluid. Relatively rare in peripheral blood, disease-linked clones were also CD8+.

MiXCR was run by TCRdb on the 5' RACE reads, yielding one entry per CDR3 protein. The table lists 200,000 to 250,000 distinct CDR3 sequences, around 25% of them singletons. Germline V CDR1 and CDR2: MNHEY, SVGEGT. This CDR3 region has 14 residues. The trim removed 6 bases at V and 2 bases at J, leaving 4 bases unmatched. This clonotype was detected once. Its antigen is not known. The clonotype was recovered from a male donor with ankylosing spondylitis or in good health (not recorded which). The genes are TRBV6-2 or TRBV6-3 and TRBJ2-5, with TRBD1 identical over 9 bases. The sequenced sample was blood, either unsorted or a sorted T cell fraction (not recorded which). The CDR3 bases are TGTGCCAGCAGCTGGACAGGGGCGCAAGAGACCCAGTACTTC. Translating it yields CASSWTGAQETQYF.